This T cell receptor beta chain comes out of a study of T cell changes during pregnancy in multiple sclerosis. Profiled with immunoSEQ multiplex PCR; TCRdb holds only in-frame clones, not every one. The table lists some 87,000 clones, over 85% of them singletons, with around 0.2% in the top ten. CDR1 and CDR2 from the germline V gene are SNHLY and FYNNEI. The V segment lost 6 bases and the J segment 3 bases; nucleotides outside the gene matches: 14. This CDR3 has 17 amino acids. Source: CD4+ T cells from peripheral blood mononuclear cells, taken before pregnancy. This TCR derives from a female donor with multiple sclerosis, enrolled in a pregnancy study. The V call is TRBV2, the J call TRBJ1-1; 9 bases fit TRBD1. The CDR3 DNA reads TGTGCCAGCAGGTGGGGACAGGGCTTAGGGAGAGACACTGAAGCTTTCTTT. This codes for CASRWGQGLGRDTEAFF.